Listed below are T cell receptor beta chains from one sample, sequenced in a study of beta chain features in type 1 diabetes. Sequencing was performed with immunoSEQ multiplex PCR; in TCRdb, only in-frame clones are kept and a portion is missing. This repertoire shows a few hundred thousand clones, around 9.6% found once; its top ten account for 0.45% to 0.65%. Sequencing was performed on central memory CD4+ T cells from blood. All receptors derive from a man younger than 40 with type 1 diabetes. Both conserved end residues are part of each CDR3. D genes are given only for firm matches. Clone size appears in some rows only: once, few, many, or a class for an expanded clone.

size | D | J | V | DNA | CDR3
few | . | TRBJ1-1 | TRBV13 | TGTGCCAGCAGCACCCGCCCCACCACTGAAGCTTTCTTT | CASSTRPTTEAFF
many | . | TRBJ1-1 | TRBV4-1 | TGCGCCAGCAGCCAAGAAGCCCCCGGGGGATTAGGGGGCACTGAAGCTTTCTTT | CASSQEAPGGLGGTEAFF
many | TRBD1 | TRBJ2-1 | TRBV28 | TGTGCCAGCACCCTGGGGGGACAGGGTTCTTCTGAGCAGTTCTTC | CASTLGGQGSSEQFF
. | . | TRBJ2-3 | TRBV7-9 | TGTGCCAGCGGATTCCGGGGAGCAGAAGATACGCAGTATTTT | CASGFRGAEDTQYF
few | TRBD1 | TRBJ2-7 | TRBV6-5 | TGTGCCAGCAGTGCACCCGGACAGGTCTACGAGCAGTACTTC | CASSAPGQVYEQYF
. | . | TRBJ1-1 | TRBV5-1 | TGCGCCAGCAGCTTGTCACCAACAACCCTACGAGAAGCTTTCTTT | CASSLSPTTLREAFF
. | . | TRBJ2-1 | TRBV7-3 | TGTGCCAGCAGCTTAACCCTTACAGCCTCCTACAATGAGCAGTTCTTC | CASSLTLTASYNEQFF
. | . | TRBJ2-2 | TRBV5-4 | TGTGCCAGCAGCTCGCGGACTACGGCGGACACCGGGGAGCTGTTTTTT | CASSSRTTADTGELFF
few | . | TRBJ2-7 | TRBV19 | TGTGCCAGTAGTCAAAACCACCCCGGACCAACCTACGAGCAGTACTTC | CASSQNHPGPTYEQYF
few | TRBD2 | TRBJ2-1 | TRBV10-1 | TGCGCCAGCAGTTTAGCGGGGTCCTACAATGAGCAGTTCTTC | CASSLAGSYNEQFF
many | . | TRBJ2-2 | TRBV7-9 | TGTGCCAGCAGTTCTCATATAACCGGGGAGCTGTTTTTT | CASSSHITGELFF
. | . | TRBJ1-1 | TRBV4-2 | TGTGCCAGCAGCCAAGAGGAACAGAATGAAGCTTTCTTT | CASSQEEQNEAFF
. | . | TRBJ1-4 | TRBV5-4 | TGTGCCAGCAGCCTCGACCGGGCCCAACTCTCCTTT | CASSLDRAQLSF
. | . | TRBJ1-1 | TRBV6-5 | TGTGCCAGCAGTTACTCAATACTGAACACTGAAGCTTTCTTT | CASSYSILNTEAFF
. | TRBD1 | TRBJ2-7 | TRBV28 | TGTGCCAGCAGTCCCGGACAGGGCCGGACATCCTACGAGCAGTACTTC | CASSPGQGRTSYEQYF
few | . | TRBJ2-7 | TRBV5-1 | TGCGCCAGCAGCATGGACAGCTCGACTCTCTACGAGCAGTACTTC | CASSMDSSTLYEQYF
few | TRBD2 | TRBJ2-1 | TRBV28 | TGTGCCAGCAGACCAGGGACTAGCGGGAGGACCTTCTACAATGAGCAGTTCTTC | CASRPGTSGRTFYNEQFF
. | . | TRBJ2-3 | TRBV27 | TGTGCCAGCAGTTTATCAGGGGCGAGCACAGATACGCAGTATTTT | CASSLSGASTDTQYF
few | TRBD1 | TRBJ1-1 | TRBV6-6 | TGTGCCAGCAGGCCTACAACGACAGGGACGGGGACTGAAGCTTTCTTT | CASRPTTTGTGTEAFF
few | . | TRBJ2-4 | TRBV4-1 | TGCGCCAGCAGCCAAGATTACGTTCCAGGGACGAGGGTGGCCAAAAACATTCAGTACTTC | CASSQDYVPGTRVAKNIQYF
few | . | TRBJ2-6 | TRBV6-1 | TGTGCCAGCAGTGGCCACAGGGTGGATGGGGCCAACGTCCTGACTTTC | CASSGHRVDGANVLTF
few | . | TRBJ1-4 | TRBV30 | TGTGCCTGGAGTGGGTTGGGTGAAAAACTGTTTTTT | CAWSGLGEKLFF
few | TRBD1 | TRBJ2-7 | TRBV7-8 | TGTGCCAGCAGCACACGACAGGGAGCCTACGAGCAGTACTTC | CASSTRQGAYEQYF
. | . | TRBJ2-2 | TRBV6-5 | TGTGCCAGCAGTGTGGAAGCGGGCGCCGGGGAGCTGTTTTTT | CASSVEAGAGELFF
few | . | TRBJ1-1 | TRBV15 | TGTGCCACCAGCAGAGAAACGAGCAACACTGAAGCTTTCTTT | CATSRETSNTEAFF
few | . | TRBJ2-3 | TRBV11-3 | TGTGCCAGCAGCTTGGGGTACACAGATACGCAGTATTTT | CASSLGYTDTQYF
few | TRBD1 | TRBJ2-7 | TRBV7-2 | TGTGCCAGCAGCACCGGGACAGGGGAAGACGAGCAGTACTTC | CASSTGTGEDEQYF